Presented here are 22 T cell receptor beta chains from one specimen sequenced in a study of OX40 agonist ivuxolimab in advanced cancers. Assay used: immunoSEQ multiplex PCR; TCRdb lists only in-frame clones, some missing. The data show 65,000 to 70,000 clones, with about nine tenths seen just once and 0.38% held by the top ten. Sequencing was performed on CD4+ or CD8+ T cells sorted from blood, taken in a trial of the OX40 agonist ivuxolimab. The receptors here all came from an adult with an advanced solid tumor such as melanoma, head and neck, liver or kidney cancer.

This sequence joins TRBV6-5 and TRBJ2-7, with TRBD1 matching 8 bases. Per germline, CDR1 MNHEY and CDR2 SVGAGI. V lost 6 bases to trimming and J lost 2 bases; unmatched junction nucleotides: 6. The CDR3 runs 14 residues. The DNA of the CDR3 is TGTGCCAGCAGCTACAGACAGGGGCCCTACGAGCAGTACTTC. This codes for CASSYRQGPYEQYF.

A few counts support this clone. The rearrangement uses TRBV7-8 and TRBJ1-1; D is unresolved. This CDR3 is built from 15 residues. CDR1 and CDR2 (germline): SGHVS, FQNEAQ. V lost 0 bases to trimming and J lost 1 base, with 9 bases between them. DNA for the CDR3: TGTGCCAGCAGCTTAGCGATGGGCAGGAACACTGAAGCTTTCTTT. Translation: CASSLAMGRNTEAFF.

The chain couples TRBV29-1 to TRBJ1-1; D unresolved. The CDR3 has 13 amino acids. V lost 7 bases, J lost 2 bases, and 14 bases lay in between. CDR1 is SQVTM and CDR2 is ANQGSEA in the germline V gene. The CDR3 DNA reads TGCAGCGGGAGCCGGGTGGCAAACACTGAAGCTTTCTTT. It codes for CSGSRVANTEAFF.

The rearrangement joins TRBV6-6 to TRBJ1-2, with a weak D call TRBD1 (5 bases). The V and J ends lost 8 bases and 5 bases respectively, with 9 bases between them. Germline CDR1 MNHNY, CDR2 SVGAGI (reference sequence). The CDR3 has 11 amino acids. The CDR3 DNA follows: TGTGCCAGCCGGGGGGGGTATGGCTACACCTTC. Amino acid sequence: CASRGGYGYTF.

The chain's CDR3 is CASSVGSGEPYEQYF. In DNA form, the CDR3 reads TGTGCCAGCAGCGTAGGTAGCGGGGAGCCCTACGAGCAGTACTTC. The chain recombines TRBV9 with TRBJ2-7; 8 bases are a match to TRBD2. The germline V gene has CDR1 SGDLS and CDR2 YYNGEE. The CDR3 totals 15 residues. V shed 0 bases, J shed 2 bases, and the junction held 4 bases outside the gene matches.

The chain joins TRBV29-1 to TRBJ2-2, with a weak D call TRBD2 (7 bases). V was pared by 4 bases and J by 7 bases, with 16 bases between. The CDR3 length is 14 residues. The germline V gene encodes CDR1 SQVTM and CDR2 ANQGSEA. CDR3 sequence reads: CSVVRGPYSGELFF. CDR3 sequence (DNA): TGCAGCGTTGTGCGGGGGCCGTATAGCGGGGAGCTGTTTTTT.

This sequence joins TRBV5-1 and TRBJ2-2, with 7 bases aligning to TRBD2. Per germline, CDR1 SGHRS and CDR2 YFSETQ. J gave up 3 bases and V 4 bases, and 6 bases lay outside the gene matches. The CDR3 has 15 amino acids. CDR3 nucleotide sequence: TGCGCCAGCAGCGTGGGACTAACCTACACCGGGGAGCTGTTTTTT. Its translation is CASSVGLTYTGELFF.

The chain couples TRBV6-6 to TRBJ1-1; D gene uncertain. The CDR3 runs to 11 residues. Between the trimmed V and J ends, which lost 7 bases and 2 bases, there was a span of 5 bases. The V gene's germline CDR1 is MNHNY and CDR2 SVGAGI (reference sequence). The CDR3, as DNA: TGTGCCAGCAATGGTAACACTGAAGCTTTCTTT. It is translated as CASNGNTEAFF.

This clone showed up just a few times. This sequence joins TRBV18 and TRBJ1-2, with 10 nucleotides matching TRBD1. The V segment lost 6 bases and the J segment 3 bases; nucleotides outside the gene matches: 4. CDR1 and CDR2 (germline): KGHSH, LQKENI. The CDR3 has 14 amino acids. The CDR3 loop is CASSAGQGYYGYTF. Written as DNA, the CDR3 is TGTGCCAGCTCGGCGGGACAGGGGTACTATGGCTACACCTTC.

This chain connects TRBV9 to TRBJ1-5; D is unclear. The V end lost 1 base, the J end lost 4 bases, and 6 bases lay between the germline ends. In germline, CDR1 is SGDLS, CDR2 YYNGEE. The CDR3 consists of 13 residues. CDR3 nucleotide sequence: TGTGCCAGCAGCGTAAAAGGAAATCAGCCCCAGCATTTT. Translation gives CASSVKGNQPQHF.

The chain joins TRBV7-6 to TRBJ1-1, with D unresolved. The CDR3 covers 12 residues. Germline loops: CDR1 SGHVS, CDR2 FNYEAQ. Trimming left V 0 bases short and J 5 bases short, with 4 bases between. In DNA form, the CDR3 reads TGTGCCAGCAGCTTAGCAGGGACTGAAGCTTTCTTT. It is translated as CASSLAGTEAFF.

V and J are TRBV5-4 and TRBJ1-2; TRBD1 aligns across 8 bases. Unmatched junction bases numbered 3, after V lost 0 bases and J lost 8 bases. Per germline, CDR1 SGHNT and CDR2 YYREEE (reference sequence). CDR3 length: 13 residues. CDR3 sequence reads: CASSLAGGEGYTF. The CDR3 DNA follows: TGTGCCAGCAGCTTGGCAGGGGGCGAAGGCTACACCTTC. Using reference TRBV5-4 and TRBJ1-2 for the parts outside the CDR3, the full variable domain is ETGVTQSPTHLIKTRGQQVTLRCSSQSGHNTVSWYQQALGQGPQFIFQYYREEENGRGNFPPRFSGLQFPNYSSELNVNALELDDSALYLCASSLAGGEGYTFGSGTRLTVV.

The chain combines TRBV12-5 with TRBJ2-3; unclear D gene. The length of the CDR3 is 19 residues. Per the germline V gene, CDR1 is LGHNT and CDR2 is FRNRAP. V was clipped by 0 bases and J by 4 bases, with 23 bases between them. The CDR3 sequence is CASGLVWQVGLEGADTQYF. The CDR3 nucleotides read TGTGCTAGTGGTTTGGTATGGCAGGTAGGGCTAGAAGGCGCAGATACGCAGTATTTT.

The chain combines TRBV7-9 with TRBJ2-5, with a tentative D call TRBD1 (6 bases). The V end was cut by 5 bases, the J end by 5 bases, with 15 bases between. This CDR3 spans 14 amino acids. Germline values: CDR1 SEHNR, CDR2 FQNEAQ (reference sequence). The CDR3 spells CASSRDTSRETQYF. The CDR3 nucleotides are TGTGCCAGCAGCCGGGACACGAGTCGGGAGACCCAGTACTTC.

This chain links TRBV2 with TRBJ2-2, with D hard to call. The V end lost 2 bases, the J end lost 3 bases, and 10 bases lay between the germline ends. Germline CDR1 and CDR2: SNHLY and FYNNEI. The CDR3 is 15 amino acids. This CDR3 reads CASSELWMDTGELFF. The CDR3 coding sequence is TGTGCCAGCAGTGAACTATGGATGGACACCGGGGAGCTGTTTTTT.

V usage is TRBV9 and J usage is TRBJ2-6; 8 bases fit TRBD1. V shed 1 base and J 4 bases; nucleotides not matched to a gene: 7. Germline CDR1 reads SGDLS; CDR2 reads YYNGEE. The CDR3 has 17 amino acids. The CDR3 DNA sequence: TGTGCCAGCAGCGTAACAGGGGGGCCGGCGGGGGCCAACGTCCTGACTTTC. Translated: CASSVTGGPAGANVLTF.

The chain employs TRBV2 and TRBJ2-7; D is uncertain. CDR1 is SNHLY and CDR2 is FYNNEI in the germline V gene. V was clipped by 7 bases and J by 3 bases, with 16 bases between them. The CDR3 has 14 amino acids. CDR3 loop: CASNVAVQYYEQYF. The CDR3 DNA is TGTGCCAGCAACGTAGCAGTACAATACTACGAGCAGTACTTC.

J is TRBJ1-1 and V is TRBV7-9; D call uncertain. CDR1 and CDR2 (germline): SEHNR, FQNEAQ (reference sequence). The V gene lost 0 bases and the J gene lost 8 bases, with 7 bases spanning the gap. The CDR3 length is 12 residues. Written as DNA, the CDR3 is TGTGCCAGCAGCTTAGCCAGTAGGGAAGCTTTCTTT. Protein sequence: CASSLASREAFF.

The chain combines TRBV5-6 with TRBJ1-1; D gene unclear. Germline values: CDR1 SGHDT, CDR2 YYEEEE. The CDR3 sequence is 15 residues long. The V and J ends lost 2 bases and 1 base respectively, with 12 bases between them. CDR3 nucleotides: TGTGCCAGCAGCTTTAGGAGGGCAGCGAACACTGAAGCTTTCTTT. Translation gives CASSFRRAANTEAFF.

The J gene is TRBJ2-5, the V gene TRBV18; perhaps TRBD1 as D (6 bases). Germline loops: CDR1 KGHSH, CDR2 LQKENI. This CDR3 comprises 14 residues. V lost 0 bases, J lost 5 bases, and 10 bases lay in between. In nucleotides, the CDR3 is TGTGCCAGCTCACCACCGGACAGAGAGGAGACCCAGTACTTC. Amino acids: CASSPPDREETQYF.

The chain is built from TRBV10-3 and TRBJ2-3, with TRBD2 matching over 16 bases. The CDR3 sequence is 16 residues long. V trimming: 5 bases; J trimming: 5 bases; junction bases outside the gene matches: 4. Germline CDR1 is ENHRY and CDR2 is SYGVKD. CDR3 protein: CAISPGTSGGGDTQYF. The CDR3 DNA sequence: TGTGCCATCAGTCCCGGGACTAGCGGGGGGGGAGATACGCAGTATTTT.

This clone was counted a few times. The chain recombines TRBV4-2 with TRBJ2-7; D remains unclear. The germline V and J ends were trimmed by 1 base and 2 bases, with 12 bases remaining between them. This CDR3 has 15 residues. The germline CDR1 and CDR2 sequences are LGHNA and YNFKEQ. CDR3: CASSQVEERAYEQYF. DNA for the CDR3: TGTGCCAGCAGCCAAGTTGAGGAAAGGGCCTACGAGCAGTACTTC.